Each of the 2 T cell receptor beta chains below was sequenced from the same sample in a study of shared clonotypes between healthy human individuals. Clones were read by immunoSEQ multiplex PCR, and TCRdb kept only the in-frame ones, dropping some. The sample gives more than 150,000 clones, around 63% of which show up once; over 9.5% is in the top ten. Sequenced sample: memory CD4+ T cells sorted from blood. Noted subset: CD45RA-negative fraction. The source is a man aged 25 to 45 in good health.

The CDR3 coding sequence is TGTGCCAGCAGTGAAGCGGGAGACAATGAGCAGTTCTTC. Its protein product is CASSEAGDNEQFF. The chain links TRBV6-1 to TRBJ2-1, with a weak D call TRBD2 (5 bases). The germline CDR1 and CDR2 sequences are MNHNS and SASEGT. V lost 0 bases and J 5 bases, leaving 5 bases between the germline ends. This CDR3 has 13 amino acids.

The gene calls are TRBV5-5 and TRBJ2-7; 7 nucleotides align to TRBD1. Germline V gene data show CDR1 as SGHKS and CDR2 as YYEKEE (reference sequence). Unmatched junction bases numbered 6, after V lost 4 bases and J lost 2 bases. The CDR3 covers 14 residues. In nucleotides, the CDR3 is TGTGCCAGCAGCACCTATGGACAGGCCTACGAGCAGTACTTC. This translates into CASSTYGQAYEQYF.